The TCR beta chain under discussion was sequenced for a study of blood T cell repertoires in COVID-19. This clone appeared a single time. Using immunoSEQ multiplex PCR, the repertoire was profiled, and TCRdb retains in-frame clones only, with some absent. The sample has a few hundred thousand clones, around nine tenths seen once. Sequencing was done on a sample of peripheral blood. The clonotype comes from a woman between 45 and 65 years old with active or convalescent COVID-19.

The CDR3 here is CASSLEDRGGYNEQFF. The DNA of the CDR3 is TGTGCCAGCAGCTTAGAGGACAGGGGTGGGTACAATGAGCAGTTCTTC. V is TRBV5-4 and J is TRBJ2-1; 9 positions agree with TRBD1. J was trimmed by 4 bases and V by 2 bases; bases with no gene match: 7. The CDR3 has 16 residues. The germline V gene encodes CDR1 SGHNT and CDR2 YYREEE (reference sequence).